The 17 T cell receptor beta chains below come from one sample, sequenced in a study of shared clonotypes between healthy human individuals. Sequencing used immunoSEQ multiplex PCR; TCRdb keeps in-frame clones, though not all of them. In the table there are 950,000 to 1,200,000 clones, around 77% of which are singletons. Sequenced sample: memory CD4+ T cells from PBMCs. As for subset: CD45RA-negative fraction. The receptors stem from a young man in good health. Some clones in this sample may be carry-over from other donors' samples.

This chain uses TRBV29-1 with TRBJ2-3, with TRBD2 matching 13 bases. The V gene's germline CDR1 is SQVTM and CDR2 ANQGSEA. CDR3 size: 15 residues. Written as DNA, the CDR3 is TGCACATGCGCGGGGACTAGCGGGATCACAGATACGCAGTATTTT. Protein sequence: CTCAGTSGITDTQYF.

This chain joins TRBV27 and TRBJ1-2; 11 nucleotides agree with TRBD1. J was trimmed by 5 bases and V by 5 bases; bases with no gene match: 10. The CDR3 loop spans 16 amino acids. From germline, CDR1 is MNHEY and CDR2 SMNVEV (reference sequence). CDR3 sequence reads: CASSKRQGTGGYGYTF. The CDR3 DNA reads TGTGCCAGCAGTAAACGGCAGGGGACAGGGGGATATGGCTACACCTTC.

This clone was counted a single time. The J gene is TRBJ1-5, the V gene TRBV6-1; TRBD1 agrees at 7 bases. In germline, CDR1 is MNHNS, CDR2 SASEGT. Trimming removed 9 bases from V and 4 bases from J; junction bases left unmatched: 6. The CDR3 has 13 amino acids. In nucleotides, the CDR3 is TGTGCCAGTCTCGGACAGGCGAATCAGCCCCAGCATTTT. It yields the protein CASLGQANQPQHF.

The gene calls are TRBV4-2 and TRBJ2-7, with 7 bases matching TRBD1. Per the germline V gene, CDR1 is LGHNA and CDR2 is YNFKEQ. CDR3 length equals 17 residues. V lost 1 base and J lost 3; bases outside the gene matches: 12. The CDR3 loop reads CASSQGPQTGLFYEQYF. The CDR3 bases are TGTGCCAGCAGCCAAGGCCCGCAGACAGGGCTATTCTACGAGCAGTACTTC.

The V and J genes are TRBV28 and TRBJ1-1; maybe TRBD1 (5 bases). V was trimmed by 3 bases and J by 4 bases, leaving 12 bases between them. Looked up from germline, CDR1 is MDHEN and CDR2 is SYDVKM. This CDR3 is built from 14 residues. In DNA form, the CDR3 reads TGTGCCAGCAGTTTTCGGGGGAGAGGCACTGAAGCTTTCTTT. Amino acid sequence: CASSFRGRGTEAFF.

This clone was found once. CDR3 DNA: TGTGCCAGCACCCCGCTAGTCGGGTCCAACAATGAGCAGTTCTTC. This gives the protein CASTPLVGSNNEQFF. The rearrangement joins TRBV11-2 to TRBJ2-1; no clear D. Trimming shortened V by 7 bases and J by 5 bases, and 18 bases separated the two germline ends. The CDR3 is 15 amino acids. CDR1 SGHAT and CDR2 FQNNGV come from the germline V gene.

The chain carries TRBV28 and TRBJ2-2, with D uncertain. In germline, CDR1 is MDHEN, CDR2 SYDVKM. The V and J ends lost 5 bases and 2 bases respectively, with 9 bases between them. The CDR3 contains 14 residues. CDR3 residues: CASSGPLNTGELFF. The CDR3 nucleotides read TGTGCCAGCAGTGGGCCTCTTAACACCGGGGAGCTGTTTTTT.

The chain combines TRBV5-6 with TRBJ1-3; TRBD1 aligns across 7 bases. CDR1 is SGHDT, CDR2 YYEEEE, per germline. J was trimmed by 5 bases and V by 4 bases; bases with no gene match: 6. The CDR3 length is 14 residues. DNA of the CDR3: TGTGCCAGCAGCCTCTGGGACAGACGAAACACCATATATTTT. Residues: CASSLWDRRNTIYF.

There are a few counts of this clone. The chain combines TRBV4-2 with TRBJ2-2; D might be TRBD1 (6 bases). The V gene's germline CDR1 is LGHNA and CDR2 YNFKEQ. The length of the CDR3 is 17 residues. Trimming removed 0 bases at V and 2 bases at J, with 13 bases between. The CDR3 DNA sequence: TGTGCCAGCAGCCAAGATAATGGCAGGGGAAACACCGGGGAGCTGTTTTTT. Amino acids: CASSQDNGRGNTGELFF.

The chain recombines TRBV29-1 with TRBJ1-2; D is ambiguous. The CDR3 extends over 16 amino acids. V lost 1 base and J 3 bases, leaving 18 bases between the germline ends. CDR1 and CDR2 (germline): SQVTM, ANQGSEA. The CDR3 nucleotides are TGCAGCGTTGAAGGATCTTCAGGTAGTACGGACTATGGCTACACCTTC. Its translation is CSVEGSSGSTDYGYTF.

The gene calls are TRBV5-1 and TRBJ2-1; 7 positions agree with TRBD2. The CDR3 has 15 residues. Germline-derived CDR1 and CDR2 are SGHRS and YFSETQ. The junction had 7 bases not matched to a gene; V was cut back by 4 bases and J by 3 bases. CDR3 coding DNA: TGCGCCAGCAGCCCCAGCGGGACGGACTACAATGAGCAGTTCTTC. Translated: CASSPSGTDYNEQFF. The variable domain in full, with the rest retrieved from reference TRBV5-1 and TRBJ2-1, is KAGVTQTPRYLIKTRGQQVTLSCSPISGHRSVSWYQQTPGQGLQFLFEYFSETQRNKGNFPGRFSGRQFSNSRSEMNVSTLELGDSALYLCASSPSGTDYNEQFFGPGTRLTVL.

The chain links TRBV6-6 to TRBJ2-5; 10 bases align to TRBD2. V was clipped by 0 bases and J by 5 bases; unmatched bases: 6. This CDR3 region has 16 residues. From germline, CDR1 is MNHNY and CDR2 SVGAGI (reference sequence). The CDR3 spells CASSYSLAGDAETQYF. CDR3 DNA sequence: TGTGCCAGCAGTTACTCCCTAGCGGGAGACGCCGAGACCCAGTACTTC.

CDR3 in amino acids: CASSRSGRVYEQYF. For the CDR3, the DNA is TGTGCCAGCAGCCGTAGCGGGAGGGTCTACGAGCAGTACTTC. V gene TRBV28 combines with J gene TRBJ2-7; the match to TRBD2 covers 11 bases. The CDR3 sequence is 14 residues long. V shed 6 bases and J 3 bases; nucleotides not matched to a gene: 4. The germline gives CDR1 MDHEN, CDR2 SYDVKM.

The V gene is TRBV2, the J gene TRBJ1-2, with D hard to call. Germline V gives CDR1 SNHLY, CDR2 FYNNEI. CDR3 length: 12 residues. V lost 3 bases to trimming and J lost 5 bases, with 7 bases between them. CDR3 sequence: CASSDPGYGYTF. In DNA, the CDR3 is TGTGCCAGCAGTGACCCGGGGTATGGCTACACCTTC.

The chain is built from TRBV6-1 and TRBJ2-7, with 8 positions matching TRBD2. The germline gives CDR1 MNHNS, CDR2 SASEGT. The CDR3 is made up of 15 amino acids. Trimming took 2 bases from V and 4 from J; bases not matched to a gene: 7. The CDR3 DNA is TGTGCCAGCAGTGAAATGCCGGGACTAGTATACGAGCAGTACTTC. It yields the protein CASSEMPGLVYEQYF.

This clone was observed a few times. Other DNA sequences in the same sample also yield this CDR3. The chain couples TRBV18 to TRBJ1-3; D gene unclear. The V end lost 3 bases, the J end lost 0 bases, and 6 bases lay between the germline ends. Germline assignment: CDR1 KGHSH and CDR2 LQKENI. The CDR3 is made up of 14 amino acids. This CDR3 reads CASSPDGSGNTIYF. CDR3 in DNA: TGTGCCAGCTCACCCGACGGCTCTGGAAACACCATATATTTT.

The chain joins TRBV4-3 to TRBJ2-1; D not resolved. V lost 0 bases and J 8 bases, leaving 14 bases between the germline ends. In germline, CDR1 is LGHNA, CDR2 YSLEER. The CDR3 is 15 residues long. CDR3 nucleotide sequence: TGCGCCAGCAGCCAAGAATTAATGGCTGTCGATGAGCAGTTCTTC. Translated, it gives CASSQELMAVDEQFF.